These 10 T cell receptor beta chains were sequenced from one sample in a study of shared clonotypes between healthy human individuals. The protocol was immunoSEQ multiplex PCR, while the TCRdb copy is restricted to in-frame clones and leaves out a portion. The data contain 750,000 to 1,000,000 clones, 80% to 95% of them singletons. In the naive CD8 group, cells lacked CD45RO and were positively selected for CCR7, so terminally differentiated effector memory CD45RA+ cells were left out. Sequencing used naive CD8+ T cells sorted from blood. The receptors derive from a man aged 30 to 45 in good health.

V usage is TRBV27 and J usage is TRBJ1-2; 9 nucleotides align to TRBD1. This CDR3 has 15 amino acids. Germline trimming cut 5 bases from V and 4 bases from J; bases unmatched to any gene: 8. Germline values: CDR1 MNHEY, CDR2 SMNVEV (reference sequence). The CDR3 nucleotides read TGTGCCAGCAGTCCCCGGACAGGGGAGCTCTATGGCTACACCTTC. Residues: CASSPRTGELYGYTF.

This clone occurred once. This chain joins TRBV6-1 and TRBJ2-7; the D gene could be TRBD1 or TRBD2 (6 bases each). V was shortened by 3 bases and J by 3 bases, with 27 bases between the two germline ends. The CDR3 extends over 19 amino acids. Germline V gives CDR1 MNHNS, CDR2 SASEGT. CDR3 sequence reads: CASSEESGDGYGRRYEQYF. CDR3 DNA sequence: TGTGCCAGCAGTGAGGAATCAGGGGATGGATACGGGAGACGCTACGAGCAGTACTTC.

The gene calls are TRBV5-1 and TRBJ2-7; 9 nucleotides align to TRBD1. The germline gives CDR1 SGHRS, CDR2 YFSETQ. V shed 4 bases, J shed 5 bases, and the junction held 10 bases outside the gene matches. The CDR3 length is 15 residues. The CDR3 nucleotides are TGCGCCAGCAGCCCCCGGGGGGACAGGGTACACGAGCAGTACTTC. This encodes CASSPRGDRVHEQYF.

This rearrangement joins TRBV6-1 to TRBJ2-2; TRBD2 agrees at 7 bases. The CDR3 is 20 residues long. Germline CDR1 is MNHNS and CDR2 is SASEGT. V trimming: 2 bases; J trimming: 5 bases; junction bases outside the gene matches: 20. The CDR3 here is CASSENHPVFERGRTGELFF. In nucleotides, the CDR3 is TGTGCCAGCAGTGAAAACCATCCGGTTTTTGAGCGGGGTAGGACCGGGGAGCTGTTTTTT.

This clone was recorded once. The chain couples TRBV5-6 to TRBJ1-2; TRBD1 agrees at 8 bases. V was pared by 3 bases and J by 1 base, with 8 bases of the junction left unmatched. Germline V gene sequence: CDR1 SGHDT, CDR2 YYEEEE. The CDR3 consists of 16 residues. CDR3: CASSSTDRVINYGYTF. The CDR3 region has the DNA TGTGCCAGCAGCTCCACGGACAGGGTCATTAACTATGGCTACACCTTC.

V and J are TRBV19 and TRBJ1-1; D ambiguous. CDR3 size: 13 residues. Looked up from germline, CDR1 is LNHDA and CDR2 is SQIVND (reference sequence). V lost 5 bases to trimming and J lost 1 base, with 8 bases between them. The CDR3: CASSVARNTEAFF. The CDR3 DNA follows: TGTGCCAGTAGTGTCGCCCGGAACACTGAAGCTTTCTTT.

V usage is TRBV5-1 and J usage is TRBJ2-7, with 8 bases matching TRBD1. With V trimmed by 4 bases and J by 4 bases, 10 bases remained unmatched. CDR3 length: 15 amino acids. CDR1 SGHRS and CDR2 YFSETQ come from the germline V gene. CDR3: CASSDGQGGLYEQYF. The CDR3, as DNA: TGCGCCAGCAGCGATGGACAGGGCGGATTATACGAGCAGTACTTC.

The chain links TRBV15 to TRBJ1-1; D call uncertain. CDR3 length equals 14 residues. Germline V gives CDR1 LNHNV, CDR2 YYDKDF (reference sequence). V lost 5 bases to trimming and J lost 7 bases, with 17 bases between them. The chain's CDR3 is CATSGDRVEGEAFF. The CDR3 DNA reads TGTGCCACCAGCGGCGACCGGGTTGAGGGTGAAGCTTTCTTT.

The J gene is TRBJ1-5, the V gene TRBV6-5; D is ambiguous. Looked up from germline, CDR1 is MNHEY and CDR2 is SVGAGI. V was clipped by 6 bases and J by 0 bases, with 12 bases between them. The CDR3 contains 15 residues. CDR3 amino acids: CASSLTVYSNQPQHF. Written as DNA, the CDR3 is TGTGCCAGCAGCCTGACTGTCTATAGCAATCAGCCCCAGCATTTT.

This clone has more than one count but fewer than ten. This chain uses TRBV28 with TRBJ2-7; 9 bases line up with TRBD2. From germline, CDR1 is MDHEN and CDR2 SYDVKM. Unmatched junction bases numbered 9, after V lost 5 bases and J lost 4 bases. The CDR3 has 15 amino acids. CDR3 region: CASSPSPSGKYEQYF. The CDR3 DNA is TGTGCCAGCAGTCCATCTCCTAGCGGGAAGTACGAGCAGTACTTC.